One sample yielded the 14 T cell receptor beta chains listed below, sequenced in a study of T cell responses to AZD1222 COVID-19 vaccine. Clones were read by immunoSEQ multiplex PCR, and TCRdb kept only the in-frame ones, dropping some. The repertoire holds some 98,000 clones, with 88% as singletons. Source: peripheral blood, taken 28 days after the second AZD1222 dose. These receptors were obtained from an adult who received the AZD1222 COVID-19 vaccine.

The V call is TRBV30, the J call TRBJ1-5; maybe TRBD1 (6 bases). This CDR3 has 19 amino acids. The V and J ends lost 0 bases and 2 bases respectively, with 23 bases between them. Germline assignment: CDR1 GTSNPN and CDR2 SVGIG (reference sequence). The CDR3 nucleotides read TGTGCCTGGAGTGTACGTCTGGGAGGGGGATTAGTAGGCAATCAGCCCCAGCATTTT. This encodes CAWSVRLGGGLVGNQPQHF.

V gene TRBV9 combines with J gene TRBJ2-1, with 7 positions matching TRBD1. The CDR3 consists of 15 residues. Germline V CDR1 and CDR2: SGDLS, YYNGEE. V trimming: 0 bases; J trimming: 8 bases; junction bases outside the gene matches: 8. DNA for the CDR3: TGTGCCAGCAGCGTAGGGACAGGACTGACCGATGAGCAGTTCTTC. This sequence encodes CASSVGTGLTDEQFF. The full variable domain, its missing parts supplied by reference TRBV9 and TRBJ2-1, is DSGVTQTPKHLITATGQRVTLRCSPRSGDLSVYWYQQSLDQGLQFLIQYYNGEERAKGNILERFSAQQFPDLHSELNLSSLELGDSALYFCASSVGTGLTDEQFFGPGTRLTVL.

The gene calls are TRBV6-2 or TRBV6-3 and TRBJ1-2; D is unclear. CDR1 is MNHEY and CDR2 is SVGEGT in the germline V gene. Trimming took off 0 bases at V and 8 bases at J, with 19 bases between the two ends. The CDR3 length is 16 residues. CDR3 in DNA: TGTGCCAGCAGTTACTCGAGACCCTATGTTCGTGAGGGCTACACCTTC. Encoded protein: CASSYSRPYVREGYTF.

This sequence joins TRBV19 and TRBJ2-2, with 10 bases aligning to TRBD2. The CDR3 length is 15 residues. J gave up 7 bases and V 3 bases, and 5 bases lay outside the gene matches. CDR1 LNHDA and CDR2 SQIVND come from the germline V gene (reference sequence). CDR3 sequence: CASSIASGGVGELFF. The CDR3 region has the DNA TGTGCCAGTAGTATCGCCAGCGGGGGGGTCGGGGAGCTGTTTTTT.

This clone has a handful of counts. CDR3 nucleotides: TGTGCCAGCAGAGCTGAACCCTACGAGCAGTACTTC. It specifies CASRAEPYEQYF. The chain has TRBV7-8 and TRBJ2-7; D is unresolved. CDR1 is SGHVS, CDR2 FQNEAQ, per germline. CDR3 size: 12 residues. Between the trimmed V and J ends, which lost 6 bases and 2 bases, there was a span of 8 bases. The full variable domain, completed using reference TRBV7-8 and TRBJ2-7, is GAGVSQSPRYKVAKRGQDVALRCDPISGHVSLFWYQQALGQGPEFLTYFQNEAQLDKSGLPSDRFFAERPEGSVSTLKIQRTQQEDSAVYLCASRAEPYEQYFGPGTRLTVT.

The chain links TRBV30 to TRBJ1-3; 8 nucleotides align to TRBD1. Germline loops: CDR1 GTSNPN, CDR2 SVGIG (reference sequence). With 3 bases clipped from V and 9 bases from J, the junction kept 7 bases outside the gene matches. CDR3 length: 13 residues. CDR3 protein: CAWRSTGAGTIYF. The CDR3 region has the DNA TGTGCCTGGAGATCGACAGGGGCCGGCACCATATATTTT.

This rearrangement joins TRBV24-1 to TRBJ2-5; TRBD2 might be the D (6 bases). V was cut by 4 bases and J by 5 bases, with 16 bases left in between. In germline, CDR1 is KGHDR, CDR2 SFDVKD. This CDR3 region has 15 residues. As DNA, the CDR3 is TGTGCCACCAGTGACTCCCCGGCCGGAGGGGAGACCCAGTACTTC. Amino acid sequence: CATSDSPAGGETQYF.

The DNA for the CDR3 is TGCAGCGTTCGGCCCGGGGGAGACACCATATATTTT. It yields the protein CSVRPGGDTIYF. The genes are TRBV29-1 and TRBJ1-3; the D gene is possibly TRBD1 (5 bases). The V gene's germline CDR1 is SQVTM and CDR2 ANQGSEA. The CDR3 length is 12 residues. The ends were cut back, 5 bases at V and 8 bases at J, with 13 bases in the middle.

The chain has TRBV19 and TRBJ2-1, with 13 bases fitting TRBD2. With 7 bases clipped from V and 5 bases from J, the junction kept 5 bases outside the gene matches. The germline V gene has CDR1 LNHDA and CDR2 SQIVND (reference sequence). The CDR3 is 15 amino acids. The CDR3 DNA sequence: TGTGCCAGTACCGCCGGGACTAGCGGGAACAATGAGCAGTTCTTC. Its translation: CASTAGTSGNNEQFF. The full variable domain, rest sourced from reference TRBV19 and TRBJ2-1, is DGGITQSPKYLFRKEGQNVTLSCEQNLNHDAMYWYRQDPGQGLRLIYYSQIVNDFQKGDIAEGYSVSREKKESFPLTVTSAQKNPTAFYLCASTAGTSGNNEQFFGPGTRLTVL.

V gene TRBV7-8 combines with J gene TRBJ2-3, with TRBD1 identical over 8 bases. This CDR3 region has 12 residues. In germline, CDR1 is SGHVS, CDR2 FQNEAQ. The V gene end was trimmed by 5 bases and the J gene end by 5 bases; junction bases not matched to a gene: 0. The CDR3 DNA reads TGTGCCAGCAGCGACAGGGGAGATACGCAGTATTTT. Amino acids: CASSDRGDTQYF.

The CDR3 loop is CATSSGAGTYNEQFF. DNA of the CDR3: TGTGCCACCAGCAGCGGAGCGGGAACCTACAATGAGCAGTTCTTC. The V call is TRBV15, the J call TRBJ2-1, with TRBD2 matching 7 bases. The CDR3 contains 15 residues. Germline V lookup: CDR1 LNHNV, CDR2 YYDKDF (reference sequence). With V trimmed by 3 bases and J by 2 bases, 4 bases remained unmatched.

V usage is TRBV12-3 or TRBV12-4 and J usage is TRBJ1-1; D gene ambiguous. The length of the CDR3 is 13 residues. V was trimmed by 4 bases and J by 5 bases, leaving 11 bases between them. CDR3 protein: CASSSWTETEAFF. The CDR3 DNA follows: TGTGCCAGCAGTTCCTGGACTGAGACTGAAGCTTTCTTT.

The chain couples TRBV5-5 to TRBJ2-7; tentative D call: TRBD2 (7 bases). This CDR3 region has 16 residues. Germline CDR1 reads SGHKS; CDR2 reads YYEKEE (reference sequence). The ends were cut back, 3 bases at V and 7 bases at J, with 23 bases in the middle. DNA for the CDR3: TGTGCCAGCAGCTCTCGACTAGCTCCCTACCAGGGGGAGCAGTACTTC. It yields the protein CASSSRLAPYQGEQYF.

CDR3 region: CASSIGGTQHF. The DNA for the CDR3 is TGTGCCAGTAGTATAGGGGGAACCCAGCATTTT. The V call is TRBV19, the J call TRBJ1-5; D not certain. Germline values: CDR1 LNHDA, CDR2 SQIVND (reference sequence). This CDR3 has 11 amino acids. With 1 base removed from V and 11 bases from J, the gap between germline ends came to 6 bases.